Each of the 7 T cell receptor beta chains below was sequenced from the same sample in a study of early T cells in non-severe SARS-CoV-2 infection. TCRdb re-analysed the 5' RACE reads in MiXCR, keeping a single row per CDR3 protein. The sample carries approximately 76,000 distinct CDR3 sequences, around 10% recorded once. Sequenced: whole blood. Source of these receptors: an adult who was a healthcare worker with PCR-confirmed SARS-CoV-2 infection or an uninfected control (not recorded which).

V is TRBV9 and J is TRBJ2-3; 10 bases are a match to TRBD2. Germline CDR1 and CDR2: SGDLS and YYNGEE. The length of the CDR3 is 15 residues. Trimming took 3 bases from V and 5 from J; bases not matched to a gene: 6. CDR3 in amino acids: CASSGTSGVGDTQYF. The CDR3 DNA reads TGTGCCAGCAGCGGTACTAGCGGGGTTGGAGATACGCAGTATTTT.

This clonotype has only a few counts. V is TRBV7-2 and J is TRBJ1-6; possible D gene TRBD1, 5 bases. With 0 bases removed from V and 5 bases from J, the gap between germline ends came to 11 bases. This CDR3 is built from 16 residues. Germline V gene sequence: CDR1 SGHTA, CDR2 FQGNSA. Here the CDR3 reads CASSLAGRADNSPLHF. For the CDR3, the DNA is TGTGCCAGCAGCTTAGCGGGACGGGCGGATAATTCACCCCTCCACTTT.

The CDR3 loop is CASSLEPEGPGRRETQYF. Here the CDR3 DNA reads TGTGCCAGCAGCTTAGAGCCCGAGGGACCGGGACGGAGGGAGACCCAGTACTTC. This sequence joins TRBV7-6 and TRBJ2-5; D possibly uses TRBD1 or TRBD2 (5 bases each). Deletions cut 1 base from V and 5 bases from J, with 23 bases between. CDR3 length: 18 residues. The germline V gene encodes CDR1 SGHVS and CDR2 FNYEAQ.

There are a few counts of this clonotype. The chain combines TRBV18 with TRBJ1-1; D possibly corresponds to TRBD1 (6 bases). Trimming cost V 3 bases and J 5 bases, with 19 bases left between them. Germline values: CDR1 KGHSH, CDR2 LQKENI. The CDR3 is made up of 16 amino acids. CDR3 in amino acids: CASSPPKAGAGTEAFF. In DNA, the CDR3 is TGTGCCAGCTCACCGCCTAAGGCGGGGGCAGGAACTGAAGCTTTCTTT.

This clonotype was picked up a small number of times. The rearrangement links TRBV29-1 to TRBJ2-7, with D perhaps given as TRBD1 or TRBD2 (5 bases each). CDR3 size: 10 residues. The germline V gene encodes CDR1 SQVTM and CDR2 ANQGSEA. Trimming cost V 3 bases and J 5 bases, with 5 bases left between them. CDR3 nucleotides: TGCAGCGTTGAGGGGGACGAGCAGTACTTC. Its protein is CSVEGDEQYF.

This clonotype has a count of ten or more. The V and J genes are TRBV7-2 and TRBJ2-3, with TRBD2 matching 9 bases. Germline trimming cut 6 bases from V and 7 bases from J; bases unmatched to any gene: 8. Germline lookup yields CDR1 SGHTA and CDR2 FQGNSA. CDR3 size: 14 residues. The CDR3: CASRIAGADYTQYF. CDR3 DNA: TGTGCCAGCAGAATAGCGGGGGCCGACTATACGCAGTATTTT.

The CDR3 loop is CASSHFPGGYTF. The CDR3 DNA reads as TGTGCCAGCAGCCACTTTCCAGGGGGCTACACCTTC. The J gene is TRBJ1-2, the V gene TRBV3-1; perhaps TRBD1 as D (5 bases). The V end was cut by 3 bases, the J end by 8 bases, with 10 bases between. The CDR3 spans 12 residues. Germline V gene lookup returns CDR1 LGHDT and CDR2 YNNKEL (reference sequence). Looking up the rest from reference TRBV3-1 and TRBJ1-2 gives the full variable domain: DTAVSQTPKYLVTQMGNDKSIKCEQNLGHDTMYWYKQDSKKFLKIMFSYNNKELIINETVPNRFSPKSPDKAHLNLHINSLELGDSAVYFCASSHFPGGYTFGSGTRLTVV.